This is a list of T cell receptor beta chains from one sample in a study of T-cell memory formation after mild COVID-19. MiXCR, run by TCRdb on the 5' RACE reads, gives a single entry per CDR3 protein. Among 450,000 or so distinct CDR3 sequences listed, around 20% were seen once. The specimen was PBMCs or a T cell subset sorted from them (not recorded which). The receptors here all came from an adult woman who had mild COVID-19 (a few samples of this study predate the infection). Cell type and time point are not known. CDR3s include the opening cysteine and the closing phenylalanine or tryptophan. A D gene is named only where the DNA matches it firmly. Not every row has a clone size; where given, it reads once, few, many or a size class.

D gene	clone size	V gene	J gene	CDR3 DNA	CDR3 protein
-	few	TRBV5-1	TRBJ1-6	TGCGCCAGCAGCTTGGCCGGGACACGATCACCCCTCCACTTT	CASSLAGTRSPLHF
-	few	TRBV3-1	TRBJ2-7	TGTGCCAGCAGCCAAGGCCGGGGGAGCTCCTACGAGCAGTACTTC	CASSQGRGSSYEQYF
-	few	TRBV7-2	TRBJ1-2	TGTGCCAGCAGCTTATCTGGGACTACAAACTATGGCTACACCTTC	CASSLSGTTNYGYTF
-	few	TRBV5-1	TRBJ2-3	TGCGCCAGCAGGCCCGCTTCGGGGGGCCCTAGCACAGATACGCAGTATTTT	CASRPASGGPSTDTQYF
TRBD2	few	TRBV27	TRBJ2-7	TGTGCCAGCAGCTCCCCGTACAGCGGGAGCTACGAGCAGTACTTC	CASSSPYSGSYEQYF
-	few	TRBV10-3	TRBJ2-1	TGTGCCATCTCTCCAAATCTAGGGCTCTCTGAGCAGTTCTTC	CAISPNLGLSEQFF
-	-	TRBV6-2/TRBV6-3	TRBJ2-3	TGTGCCAGCAGGGTGGTTGGGAGCACAGATACGCAGTATTTT	CASRVVGSTDTQYF
TRBD2	-	TRBV4-1	TRBJ2-3	TGCGCCAGCAGCCAACTACTCCGCGCTAGCGGGGGGAGCACAGATACGCAGTATTTT	CASSQLLRASGGSTDTQYF
-	few	TRBV7-2	TRBJ1-1	TGTGCCAGCAGCTTTGTGGACATGAACACTGAAGCTTTCTTT	CASSFVDMNTEAFF
TRBD2	few	TRBV6-6	TRBJ2-5	TGTGCCAGCAGCGCCGGGAGGCCTCAAGAGACCCAGTACTTC	CASSAGRPQETQYF
-	-	TRBV5-1	TRBJ2-1	TGCGCCAGCAGCCCCGGACCTCGCCCAGAGCAGTTCTTC	CASSPGPRPEQFF
TRBD1	-	TRBV24-1	TRBJ2-2	TGTGCCACCAGTGACCAGACAGGGTTACGAAACGGGGAGCTGTTTTTT	CATSDQTGLRNGELFF
-	few	TRBV21-1	TRBJ2-7	TGTGCCAGCAGCAAAGGCAGGCCCGTGAGCTCCTACGAGCAGTACTTC	CASSKGRPVSSYEQYF
-	few	TRBV3-1	TRBJ1-2	TGTGCCAGCAGCCAGTCAGGGTCTTCCTATGGCTACACCTTC	CASSQSGSSYGYTF
-	few	TRBV11-3	TRBJ2-5	TGTGCCAGCAGCTTAGTCCGGGACAACCAAGAGACCCAGTACTTC	CASSLVRDNQETQYF
-	-	TRBV4-2	TRBJ2-3	TGTGCCAGCAGCCCAGCAGTGACAGATACGCAGTATTTT	CASSPAVTDTQYF
TRBD2	-	TRBV3-1	TRBJ2-6	TGTGCCAGCAGCCCGGGGGGGGCGGTTGCTGGGGCCAACGTCCTGACTTTC	CASSPGGAVAGANVLTF
TRBD2	few	TRBV7-6	TRBJ2-3	TGTGCCAGCAGCTCCTTAGCGGGGGGGCTGGAAGATACGCAGTATTTT	CASSSLAGGLEDTQYF
-	few	TRBV4-1	TRBJ2-7	TGCGCCAGCAGCCAAACGACAGGTTACTACGAGCAGTACTTC	CASSQTTGYYEQYF
-	-	TRBV6-6	TRBJ2-1	TGTGCCAGCTCATACCCCCCCGGTTCCGAGCAGTTCTTC	CASSYPPGSEQFF
-	few	TRBV15	TRBJ2-2	TGTGCCACCAGCAGGGTGGTAACTGCCGGGGAGCTGTTTTTT	CATSRVVTAGELFF
-	-	TRBV24-1	TRBJ2-2	TGTGCCACCAGTGATCGGGGGGCGGGCCACACCGGGGAGCTGTTTTTT	CATSDRGAGHTGELFF
-	few	TRBV20-1	TRBJ2-1	TGCAGTGCTAGAGGGGGATACGGCAGGGCCAATGAGCAGTTCTTC	CSARGGYGRANEQFF
-	-	TRBV5-1	TRBJ1-5	TGCGCCAGCAGCTCCACCGGGGATTGGAATCAGCCCCAGCATTTT	CASSSTGDWNQPQHF
TRBD1	-	TRBV6-5	TRBJ1-3	TGTGCCAGCAGTTACCAGGACAGGGGCTCTGGAAACACCATATATTTT	CASSYQDRGSGNTIYF
TRBD1	-	TRBV7-8	TRBJ2-6	TGTGCCGCCCGGCCGACAGGGGGCTCTGGGGCCAACGTCCTGACTTTC	CAARPTGGSGANVLTF
-	many	TRBV7-9	TRBJ2-3	TGTGCCAGCAGCTCCGTCACAGGGACAGATACGCAGTATTTT	CASSSVTGTDTQYF
-	-	TRBV7-9	TRBJ2-1	TGTGCCAGCAGCTTAGTGGGCGGCGGCTATGAGCAGTTCTTC	CASSLVGGGYEQFF
TRBD2	-	TRBV20-1	TRBJ2-7	TGCAGTGCTAGAGTGGGTAGCGGGGGGGCCGCCTACGAGCAGTACTTC	CSARVGSGGAAYEQYF
-	few	TRBV12-3/TRBV12-4	TRBJ1-3	TGTGCCAGCAGTTTCCAACAGGGAATCTCTGGAAACACCATATATTTT	CASSFQQGISGNTIYF
-	few	TRBV5-1	TRBJ1-2	TGCGCCAGCAGCTTGGCCGCACCGGGGGACTATGGCTACACCTTC	CASSLAAPGDYGYTF
TRBD2	-	TRBV29-1	TRBJ2-7	TGCAGCGTTGCAAGGGACCCGGGACTAGCGGCTTACGAGCAGTACTTC	CSVARDPGLAAYEQYF
-	few	TRBV7-3	TRBJ2-3	TGTGCCAGCAGTTCAGAGAGAGCGCGGAGCACAGATACGCAGTATTTT	CASSSERARSTDTQYF
-	many	TRBV7-9	TRBJ1-2	TGTGCCAGCAGCGCCCAGGGGTATGGCTACACCTTC	CASSAQGYGYTF
-	few	TRBV5-5	TRBJ1-1	TGTGCCAGCAGCTTGATAGGGCACACTGAAGCTTTCTTT	CASSLIGHTEAFF
-	few	TRBV29-1	TRBJ1-1	TGCAGCGTGAGGGCTGGGGGAATGAACACTGAAGCTTTCTTT	CSVRAGGMNTEAFF
TRBD2	few	TRBV25-1	TRBJ2-5	TGTGCCAGCAGTGGCCTAAGCGGGGCCCCATTACAAGAGACCCAGTACTTC	CASSGLSGAPLQETQYF
-	-	TRBV7-9	TRBJ2-1	TGTGCCAGCAGCCAAATACGGGCACGGGACTCCGATTACAATGAGCAGTTCTTC	CASSQIRARDSDYNEQFF
-	few	TRBV7-2	TRBJ2-5	TGTGCCAGCAGCCCACGGGATTCGTCTCAAGAGACCCAGTACTTC	CASSPRDSSQETQYF
-	-	TRBV18	TRBJ1-6	TGTGCCAGCTCACCACGTGCGGGGTCACCTAGCTCCTATAATTCACCCCTCCACTTT	CASSPRAGSPSSYNSPLHF
-	few	TRBV19	TRBJ1-1	TGTGCCACAGGCCGGTGGACTGAAGCTTTCTTT	CATGRWTEAFF
TRBD2	-	TRBV20-1	TRBJ2-3	TGCAGTCTCCACAGTCGGCTAGCGGGAACAGATACGCAGTATTTT	CSLHSRLAGTDTQYF
TRBD1	-	TRBV24-1	TRBJ2-5	TGTGCCACCAGTGAACCCGGGACAGAAGAGACCCAGTACTTC	CATSEPGTEETQYF
-	few	TRBV4-1	TRBJ1-2	TGCGCCAGCAGCCAAGGAACCCTAACGGCTGGAGTGCACGGCTACACCTTC	CASSQGTLTAGVHGYTF
-	few	TRBV7-6	TRBJ1-2	TGTGCCAGCAGCGGACGTAGGACGGACTATGGCTACACCTTC	CASSGRRTDYGYTF
-	-	TRBV6-1	TRBJ1-2	TGTGCCAGCAGTGAGTCCGCTCCCTATGGCTACACCTTC	CASSESAPYGYTF
-	-	TRBV30	TRBJ1-2	TGTGCCTGGAGTGAGACAGCCGTTAACTATGGCTACACCTTC	CAWSETAVNYGYTF
TRBD2	many	TRBV6-5	TRBJ2-5	TGTGCCAGCAGCCCCGGACTAGCGGAAGAGACCCAGTACTTC	CASSPGLAEETQYF
TRBD1	-	TRBV15	TRBJ2-1	TGTGCCACCAGCAGAGATCGGGGGACAGGGGAGGATGAGCAGTTCTTC	CATSRDRGTGEDEQFF
TRBD2	few	TRBV6-5	TRBJ2-1	TGTGCCAGCAGTTACTTATGGACTAGCGGGAGGGTCAATGAGCAGTTCTTC	CASSYLWTSGRVNEQFF
TRBD1	-	TRBV4-1	TRBJ1-1	TGCGCCAGCAGCCATCAGGGGGGGCCTGAAGCTTTCTTT	CASSHQGGPEAFF
TRBD2	few	TRBV9	TRBJ2-5	TGTGCCAGCAGCCCAGGGACTAGAGAATGGGAGACCCAGTACTTC	CASSPGTREWETQYF
TRBD2	-	TRBV14	TRBJ2-5	TGTGCCAGCAGCCAAGGGAGTATGGGACTAGCGGGAGGCGAGACCCAGTACTTC	CASSQGSMGLAGGETQYF
-	-	TRBV12-3/TRBV12-4	TRBJ2-4	TGTGCCAGCAGTTTAGCTCGTGGCGCGGAGAACATTCAGTACTTC	CASSLARGAENIQYF
TRBD2	few	TRBV20-1	TRBJ2-1	TGCAGTGCTTCTAGCGGCCTCTCCTACAATGAGCAGTTCTTC	CSASSGLSYNEQFF
-	-	TRBV7-9	TRBJ2-3	TGTGCCAGCGGGATTCTAGCCCTCCAAATCCCAGATACGCAGTATTTT	CASGILALQIPDTQYF
-	once	TRBV19	TRBJ2-3	TGTGCCAGTAGTAGCCGAAGCCGGTTCCCAGATACGCAGTATTTT	CASSSRSRFPDTQYF
-	-	TRBV6-5	TRBJ2-7	TGTGCCAGCAGTGAAATACCTGACGCCACCTACGAGCAGTACTTC	CASSEIPDATYEQYF
TRBD2	few	TRBV18	TRBJ2-1	TGTGCCAGCTCACCACTACCCGGGACTAGCGGGAGTAATGAGCAGTTCTTC	CASSPLPGTSGSNEQFF
-	few	TRBV12-3/TRBV12-4	TRBJ1-1	TGTGCCAGCAGTTTCGACTTAGACACTGAAGCTTTCTTT	CASSFDLDTEAFF